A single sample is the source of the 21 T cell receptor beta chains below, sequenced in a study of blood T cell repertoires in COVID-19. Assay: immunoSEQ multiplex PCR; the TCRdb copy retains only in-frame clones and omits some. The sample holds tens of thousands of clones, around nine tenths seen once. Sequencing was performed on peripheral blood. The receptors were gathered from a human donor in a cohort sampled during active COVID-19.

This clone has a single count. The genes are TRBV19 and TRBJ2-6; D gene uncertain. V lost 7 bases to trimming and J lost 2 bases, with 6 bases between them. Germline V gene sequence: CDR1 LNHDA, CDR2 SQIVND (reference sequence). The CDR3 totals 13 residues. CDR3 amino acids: CASTPTGANVLTF. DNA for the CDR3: TGTGCCAGTACCCCCACTGGGGCCAACGTCCTGACTTTC.

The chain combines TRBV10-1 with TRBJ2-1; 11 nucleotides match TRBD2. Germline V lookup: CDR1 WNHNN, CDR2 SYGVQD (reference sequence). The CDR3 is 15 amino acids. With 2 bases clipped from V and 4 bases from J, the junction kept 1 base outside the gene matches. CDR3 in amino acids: CASSEVAGGYNEQFF. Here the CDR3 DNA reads TGCGCCAGCAGTGAGGTAGCGGGAGGGTACAATGAGCAGTTCTTC.

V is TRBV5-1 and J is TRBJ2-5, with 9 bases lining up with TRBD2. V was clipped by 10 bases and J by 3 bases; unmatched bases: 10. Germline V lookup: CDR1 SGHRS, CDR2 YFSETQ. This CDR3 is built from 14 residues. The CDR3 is CAFGRREGEETQYF. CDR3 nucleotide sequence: TGCGCCTTTGGGCGGCGGGAGGGGGAAGAGACCCAGTACTTC.

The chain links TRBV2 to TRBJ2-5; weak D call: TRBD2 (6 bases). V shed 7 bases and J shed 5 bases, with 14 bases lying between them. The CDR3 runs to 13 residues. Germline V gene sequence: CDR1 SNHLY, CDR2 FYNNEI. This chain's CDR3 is CASTPWGRETQYF. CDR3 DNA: TGTGCCAGCACCCCTTGGGGGAGGGAGACCCAGTACTTC.

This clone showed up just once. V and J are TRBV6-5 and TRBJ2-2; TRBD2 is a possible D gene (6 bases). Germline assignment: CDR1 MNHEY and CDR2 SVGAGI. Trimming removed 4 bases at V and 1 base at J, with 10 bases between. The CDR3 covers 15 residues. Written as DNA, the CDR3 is TGTGCCAGCAGTTTTAGGCGGGGGAACACCGGGGAGCTGTTTTTT. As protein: CASSFRRGNTGELFF.

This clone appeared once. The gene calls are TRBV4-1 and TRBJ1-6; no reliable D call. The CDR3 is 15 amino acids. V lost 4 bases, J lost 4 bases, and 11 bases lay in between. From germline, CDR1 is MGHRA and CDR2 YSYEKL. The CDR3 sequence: CASSRGLGYNSPLHF. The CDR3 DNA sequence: TGCGCCAGCAGCCGAGGGTTGGGGTATAATTCACCCCTCCACTTT.

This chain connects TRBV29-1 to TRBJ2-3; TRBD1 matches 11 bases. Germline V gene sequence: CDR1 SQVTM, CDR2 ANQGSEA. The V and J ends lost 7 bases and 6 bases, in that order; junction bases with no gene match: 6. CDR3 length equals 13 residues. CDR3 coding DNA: TGCAGCGCCTGGACAGGGGGCAGGGATACGCAGTATTTT. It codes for CSAWTGGRDTQYF.

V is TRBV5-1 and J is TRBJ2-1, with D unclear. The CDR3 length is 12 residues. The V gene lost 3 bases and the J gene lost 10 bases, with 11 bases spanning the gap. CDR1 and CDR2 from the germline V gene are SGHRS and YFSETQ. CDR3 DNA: TGCGCCAGCAGCTACGACCCGACAGAGCAGTTCTTC. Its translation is CASSYDPTEQFF.

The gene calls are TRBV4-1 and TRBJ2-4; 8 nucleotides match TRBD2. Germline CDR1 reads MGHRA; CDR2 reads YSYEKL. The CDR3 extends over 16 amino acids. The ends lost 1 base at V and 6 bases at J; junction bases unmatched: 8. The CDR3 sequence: CASSQGVVSGVNIQYF. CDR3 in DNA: TGCGCCAGCAGCCAAGGAGTGGTTAGCGGGGTAAACATTCAGTACTTC.

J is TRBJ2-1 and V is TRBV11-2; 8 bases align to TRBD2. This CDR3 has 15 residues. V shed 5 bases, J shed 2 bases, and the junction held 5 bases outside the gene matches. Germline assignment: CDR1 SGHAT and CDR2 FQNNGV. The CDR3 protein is CASSRSGSTYNEQFF. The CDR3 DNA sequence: TGTGCCAGCAGCCGGAGCGGGAGTACCTACAATGAGCAGTTCTTC.

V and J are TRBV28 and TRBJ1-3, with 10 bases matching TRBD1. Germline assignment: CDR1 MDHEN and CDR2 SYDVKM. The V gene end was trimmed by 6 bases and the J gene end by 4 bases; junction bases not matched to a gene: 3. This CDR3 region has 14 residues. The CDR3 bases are TGTGCCAGCAGACAGGGACAGGGGGGAAACACCATATATTTT. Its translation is CASRQGQGGNTIYF.

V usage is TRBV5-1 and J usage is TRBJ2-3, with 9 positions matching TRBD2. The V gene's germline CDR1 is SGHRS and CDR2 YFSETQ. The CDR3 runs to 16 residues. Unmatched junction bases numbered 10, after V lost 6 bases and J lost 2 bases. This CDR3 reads CASNPTGGRATDTQYF. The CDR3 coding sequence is TGCGCCAGCAACCCAACTGGCGGGAGGGCCACAGATACGCAGTATTTT.

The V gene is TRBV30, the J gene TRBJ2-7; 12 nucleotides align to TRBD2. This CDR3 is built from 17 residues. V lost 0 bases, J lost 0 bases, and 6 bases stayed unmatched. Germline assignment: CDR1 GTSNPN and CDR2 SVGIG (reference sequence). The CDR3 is CAWSVNLGLAGSYEQYF. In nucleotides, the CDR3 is TGTGCCTGGAGTGTAAATTTGGGACTAGCGGGCTCCTACGAGCAGTACTTC.

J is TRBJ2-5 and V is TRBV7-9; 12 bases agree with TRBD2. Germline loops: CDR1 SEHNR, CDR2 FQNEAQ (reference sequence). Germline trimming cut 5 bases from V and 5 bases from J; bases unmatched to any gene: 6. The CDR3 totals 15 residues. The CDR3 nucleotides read TGTGCCAGCAGCCTGACTAGCGGGAGTTATGAGACCCAGTACTTC. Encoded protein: CASSLTSGSYETQYF.

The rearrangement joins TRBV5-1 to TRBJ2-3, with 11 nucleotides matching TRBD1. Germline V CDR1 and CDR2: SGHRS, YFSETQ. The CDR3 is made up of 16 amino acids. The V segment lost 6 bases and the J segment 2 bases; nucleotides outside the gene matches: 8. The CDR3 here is CASTNGTGGITDTQYF. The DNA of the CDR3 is TGCGCCAGCACTAACGGGACAGGGGGAATCACAGATACGCAGTATTTT.

DNA of the CDR3: TGTGCCAGCAGTAGACTAGCGGACAATGAGCAGTTCTTC. As protein: CASSRLADNEQFF. The rearrangement uses TRBV27 and TRBJ2-1; TRBD2 agrees at 9 bases. CDR3 size: 13 residues. After removal of 5 bases from V and 5 bases from J, the junction contained 1 base not matched to a gene. The germline gives CDR1 MNHEY, CDR2 SMNVEV (reference sequence).

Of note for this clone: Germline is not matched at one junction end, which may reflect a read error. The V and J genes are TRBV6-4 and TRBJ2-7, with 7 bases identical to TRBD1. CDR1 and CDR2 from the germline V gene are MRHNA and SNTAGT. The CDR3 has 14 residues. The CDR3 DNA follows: TGTGCCAGTAGTGAAGGGGGCAGTAGCTACGAGCAGTACTTC. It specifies CASSEGGSSYEQYF.

CDR3 sequence: CASSEEGSGPLETQYF. CDR3 in DNA: TGTGCCAGCAGTGAAGAGGGTAGCGGGCCCTTGGAGACCCAGTACTTC. The chain is built from TRBV2 and TRBJ2-5; 7 nucleotides align to TRBD2. CDR1 and CDR2 from the germline V gene are SNHLY and FYNNEI. The CDR3 loop spans 16 amino acids. Losses at the gene ends were 1 base for V and 5 bases for J; bases not matched to a gene: 10.

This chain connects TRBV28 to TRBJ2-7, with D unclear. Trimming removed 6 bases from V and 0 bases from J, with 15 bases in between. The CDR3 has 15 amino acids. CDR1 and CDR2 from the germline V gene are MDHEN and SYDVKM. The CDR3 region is CASRDLAESSYEQYF. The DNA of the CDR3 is TGTGCCAGCAGGGATTTAGCAGAGAGCTCCTACGAGCAGTACTTC.

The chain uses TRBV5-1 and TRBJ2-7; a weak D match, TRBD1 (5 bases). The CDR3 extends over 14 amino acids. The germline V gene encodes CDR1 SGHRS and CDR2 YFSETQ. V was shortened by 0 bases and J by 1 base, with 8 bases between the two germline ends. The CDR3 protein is CASSLVQGSYEQYF. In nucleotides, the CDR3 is TGCGCCAGCAGCTTGGTGCAGGGATCCTACGAGCAGTACTTC.

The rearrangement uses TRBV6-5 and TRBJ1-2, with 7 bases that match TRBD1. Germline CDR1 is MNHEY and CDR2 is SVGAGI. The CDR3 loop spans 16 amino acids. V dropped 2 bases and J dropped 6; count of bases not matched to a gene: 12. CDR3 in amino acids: CASSYEADRQGDGYTF. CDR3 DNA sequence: TGTGCCAGCAGTTACGAGGCAGACCGGCAGGGGGATGGCTACACCTTC.